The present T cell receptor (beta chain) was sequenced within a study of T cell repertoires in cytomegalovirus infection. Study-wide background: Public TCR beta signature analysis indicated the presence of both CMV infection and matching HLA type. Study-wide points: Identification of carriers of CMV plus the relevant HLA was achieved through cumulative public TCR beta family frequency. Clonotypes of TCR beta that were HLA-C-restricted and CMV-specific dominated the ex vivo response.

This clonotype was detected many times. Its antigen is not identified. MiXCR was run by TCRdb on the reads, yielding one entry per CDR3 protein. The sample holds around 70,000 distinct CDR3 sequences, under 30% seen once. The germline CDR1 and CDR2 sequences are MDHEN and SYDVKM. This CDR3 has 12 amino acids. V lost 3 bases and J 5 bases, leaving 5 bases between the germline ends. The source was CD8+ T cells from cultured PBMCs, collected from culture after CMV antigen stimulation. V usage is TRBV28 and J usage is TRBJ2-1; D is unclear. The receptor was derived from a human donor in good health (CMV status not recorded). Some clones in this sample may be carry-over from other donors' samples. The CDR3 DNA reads TGTGCCAGCAGTTTCAACCACAATGAGCAGTTCTTC. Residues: CASSFNHNEQFF.